These 28 T cell receptor beta chains were sequenced from one sample in a study of tumor-infiltrating lymphocytes in primary liver carcinoma. Starting material for RNA and DNA co-extraction consisted of about 17-34 mg of unsorted bulk tissue. The input was 400 to 500 ng total RNA; TCR beta cDNA was made from it with a constant-region primer. ARM-PCR was slightly modified, and three nested multiplex PCR rounds with it gave rise to the TCR beta libraries. A C-beta reverse primer was combined with TRBV1-TRBV30 forward primers in the first two PCR rounds, and each round had approximately 9 cycles. TCRdb fed the multiplex PCR reads into MiXCR, producing one record per CDR3 protein. The sample holds approximately 80,000 distinct CDR3 sequences, 69% seen once. Source material: tumor-adjacent normal liver tissue. The origin of the receptors is a man between 40 and 49 years old with primary liver carcinoma and hepatitis B virus infection.

The V call is TRBV4-3, the J call TRBJ2-3; 14 nucleotides agree with TRBD2. V lost 0 bases to trimming and J lost 8 bases; unmatched junction nucleotides: 16. The germline CDR1 and CDR2 sequences are LGHNA and YSLEER. The CDR3 runs to 20 residues. CDR3 sequence: CASSQDLPSGTSGRAVTQYF. CDR3 DNA sequence: TGCGCCAGCAGCCAAGATCTTCCCTCAGGGACTAGCGGGAGAGCAGTTACGCAGTATTTT.

This clonotype has at least ten counts. This chain joins TRBV29-1 and TRBJ2-7, with D possibly matching TRBD2 (5 bases). The CDR3 sequence is 14 residues long. Germline V lookup: CDR1 SQVTM, CDR2 ANQGSEA. Trimming took 4 bases from V and 0 from J, leaving 13 bases between them. CDR3 DNA sequence: TGCAGCGTTGGGCGGGCCAGGAACTCCTACGAGCAGTACTTC. Translation: CSVGRARNSYEQYF.

This chain links TRBV12-1 with TRBJ2-1; TRBD2 reflects the table's D call only, with no check against the DNA. TRBV12-1 is reported as a pseudogene. The CDR3 covers 18 residues. The DNA of the CDR3 is TGTGCCAGCAACAACCCCAATGCTAACGGGATCTGGATGAATGAGCAGTTCTTC. Its translation is CASNNPNANGIWMNEQFF.

This clonotype was counted at least ten times. V gene TRBV7-9 combines with J gene TRBJ2-1; possible D gene TRBD1, 6 bases. V lost 2 bases and J lost 1, with 9 bases in between. Germline V lookup: CDR1 SEHNR, CDR2 FQNEAQ (reference sequence). The CDR3 consists of 15 residues. CDR3 DNA sequence: TGTGCCAGCAGCTTAAGGGGGACATCCTACAATGAGCAGTTCTTC. Amino acid sequence: CASSLRGTSYNEQFF.

Comment on this clonotype: One junction end does not reproduce the germline sequence, and a read error may be involved. The V gene is TRBV24-1, the J gene TRBJ2-5; 10 nucleotides agree with TRBD1. In germline, CDR1 is KGHDR, CDR2 SFDVKD. The CDR3 extends over 16 amino acids. CDR3: CATSGTGTGVLETQYF. In DNA, the CDR3 is TGTGCCACAAGTGGAACCGGGACAGGGGTTTTGGAGACCCAGTACTTC.

On this clonotype itself: A much larger clonotype is one base distant, so this may be a read error. The rearrangement links TRBV11-2 to TRBJ2-7; TRBD2 agrees at 15 bases. V lost 6 bases to trimming and J lost 1 base; unmatched junction nucleotides: 7. CDR3 length: 17 residues. In germline, CDR1 is SGHAT, CDR2 FQNNGV. Written as DNA, the CDR3 is TGTGCCAGCAGACGAGGACTAGCGGGAGGGTGGTCCTACGAGCAGTACTTC. This translates into CASRRGLAGGWSYEQYF.

As to this clonotype: A junction boundary mismatches the germline segment, possibly from a read error. The chain recombines TRBV7-9 with TRBJ2-1; D call uncertain. Per germline, CDR1 SEHNR and CDR2 FQNEAQ (reference sequence). The CDR3 has 13 residues. Here the CDR3 DNA reads TGTGTCAGCAGCCGTATCATAGGTGCCGAGCAGTTCTTC. It specifies CVSSRIIGAEQFF.

The table lists this clonotype with a few counts. V gene TRBV7-3 combines with J gene TRBJ2-1; a possible D gene is TRBD2 (6 bases). This CDR3 has 13 amino acids. V was cut by 5 bases and J by 6 bases, with 11 bases left in between. Germline V gives CDR1 SGHTA, CDR2 FQGTGA. The CDR3, as DNA: TGTGCCAGCAGCCGGGGAGGACTCAATGAGCAGTTCTTC. Amino acid sequence: CASSRGGLNEQFF. Full variable domain (missing parts from reference TRBV7-3 and TRBJ2-1): GAGVSQTPSNKVTEKGKYVELRCDPISGHTALYWYRQSLGQGPEFLIYFQGTGAADDSGLPNDRFFAVRPEGSVSTLKIQRTERGDSAVYLCASSRGGLNEQFFGPGTRLTVL.

Worth noting for this clonotype: A much larger clone sits a single nucleotide away, making a read error possible. The V call is TRBV11-2, the J call TRBJ2-1, with no clear D. V was shortened by 6 bases and J by 7 bases, with 16 bases between the two germline ends. The CDR3 has 14 residues. The germline CDR1 and CDR2 sequences are SGHAT and FQNNGV. CDR3 sequence (DNA): TGTGCCAGCAGTTCAGCGTGCCCTGGGAATGAGCAGTTCTTC. This codes for CASSSACPGNEQFF.

On this clonotype: A junction boundary mismatches the germline segment, possibly from a read error. J is TRBJ2-2 and V is TRBV6-2 or TRBV6-3; 9 nucleotides agree with TRBD1. The CDR3 is 14 amino acids. CDR1 and CDR2 (germline): MNHEY, SVGEGT. Here the CDR3 reads CTANRGQNTRELFF. The CDR3 region has the DNA TGTACCGCCAACAGGGGGCAAAACACCAGGGAGCTGTTTTTT.

This clonotype was counted at least ten times. This chain joins TRBV6-5 and TRBJ2-5, with unresolved D. Germline CDR1 and CDR2: MNHEY and SVGAGI. This CDR3 has 12 residues. V lost 0 bases and J 7 bases, leaving 6 bases between the germline ends. CDR3 coding DNA: TGTGCCAGCAGTTACTCGAGAGGGACCCAGTACTTC. This translates into CASSYSRGTQYF.

Notes on this clonotype: One end of the junction varies from germline; a read error may be responsible. V usage is TRBV11-2 and J usage is TRBJ1-1; no firm D call. This CDR3 spans 14 amino acids. Germline V gene sequence: CDR1 SGHAT, CDR2 FQNNGV. The DNA of the CDR3 is TGTGGCAGCACTGGTGGCAGGATGGACACTGAAGCTTTCTTT. The encoded protein is CGSTGGRMDTEAFF.

In regard to this clonotype: A junction boundary mismatches the germline segment, possibly from a read error. The rearrangement uses TRBV12-3 or TRBV12-4 and TRBJ2-7; tentative D call: TRBD1 (6 bases). The CDR3 has 16 residues. CDR3: CVSSLWGQGRSYGQYF. CDR3 DNA sequence: TGTGTCAGCAGTTTATGGGGGCAAGGGAGATCCTACGGGCAGTACTTC.

The chain is built from TRBV5-5 and TRBJ1-1, with D perhaps TRBD1 (5 bases). CDR3 size: 17 residues. V lost 0 bases to trimming and J lost 3 bases, with 18 bases between them. Germline CDR1 and CDR2: SGHKS and YYEKEE (reference sequence). The CDR3: CASSLGDQSSLDTEAFF. The CDR3 bases are TGTGCCAGCAGCTTGGGGGACCAGTCCAGCTTGGACACTGAAGCTTTCTTT. The full variable domain, with the rest looked up from reference TRBV5-5 and TRBJ1-1, is DAGVTQSPTHLIKTRGQQVTLRCSPISGHKSVSWYQQVLGQGPQFIFQYYEKEERGRGNFPDRFSARQFPNYSSELNVNALLLGDSALYLCASSLGDQSSLDTEAFFGQGTRLTVV.

The J gene is TRBJ2-7, the V gene TRBV4-3, with TRBD1 identical over 7 bases. This CDR3 has 15 amino acids. The V and J ends lost 1 base and 11 bases, in that order; junction bases with no gene match: 14. The V gene's germline CDR1 is LGHNA and CDR2 YSLEER. CDR3 in DNA: TGCGCCAGCAGCCAAGGTACGGGGACAGTAGACGCGGAGTACTTC. It yields the protein CASSQGTGTVDAEYF.

For this clonotype: The CDR3 does not end in the conserved phenylalanine or tryptophan, so this is likely a read error. V gene TRBV10-2 combines with J gene TRBJ2-3, with D possibly TRBD2 on 6 matching bases. CDR3 length: 19 residues. Germline assignment: CDR1 WSHSY and CDR2 SAAADI. V shed 3 bases and J shed 0 bases, with 22 bases lying between them. The CDR3 loop reads CASSDLNGASVESTDTQYL. The DNA for the CDR3 is TGCGCCAGCAGTGACTTAAACGGAGCTAGCGTCGAAAGCACAGATACGCAGTATTTA.

This chain joins TRBV11-1 and TRBJ2-7; D remains unclear. CDR1 is SGHAT, CDR2 FQDESV, per germline (reference sequence). The CDR3 sequence is 16 residues long. V lost 4 bases, J lost 3 bases, and 19 bases lay in between. The CDR3 spells CASSSRGSYSDYEQYF. In DNA form, the CDR3 reads TGTGCCAGCAGCTCAAGAGGCTCTTACAGCGACTACGAGCAGTACTTC.

In regard to this clonotype: Because the CDR3 is missing its conserved closing phenylalanine or tryptophan, this is likely a read error. Because the CDR3's place on the DNA is in doubt, the DNA is left out and the CDR3 is given as listed by TCRdb. This rearrangement joins TRBV12-3 or TRBV12-4 to TRBJ2-7. Including both end residues, the CDR3 is 15 amino acids long. CDR3 region: CASSLAGPTNYERYI.

As concerns this clonotype: One end of the junction does not line up with germline, which may come from a read error. This chain connects TRBV11-1 to TRBJ2-3, with a weak D call TRBD2 (5 bases). The CDR3 has 19 residues. Germline-derived CDR1 and CDR2 are SGHAT and FQDESV (reference sequence). The CDR3 spells CASSRTPPDCRASTDTQYF. The CDR3 DNA sequence: TGCGCCAGCAGTCGCACCCCCCCGGACTGCCGGGCTAGCACAGATACGCAGTATTTT.

This clonotype was counted at least ten times. The V and J genes are TRBV29-1 and TRBJ2-7, with D perhaps matching TRBD2 (6 bases). Germline loops: CDR1 SQVTM, CDR2 ANQGSEA. The CDR3 runs 13 residues. Trimming took 6 bases from V and 2 from J, leaving 14 bases between them. CDR3 nucleotide sequence: TGCAGCGTCGCGAGGTGGGGGGCCTACGAGCAGTACTTC. This sequence encodes CSVARWGAYEQYF.

This clonotype occurred many times. The chain is built from TRBV7-9 and TRBJ1-6; TRBD1 matches 7 bases. CDR1 SEHNR and CDR2 FQNEAQ come from the germline V gene (reference sequence). This CDR3 is built from 17 residues. The V segment lost 1 base and the J segment 0 bases; nucleotides outside the gene matches: 3. As DNA, the CDR3 is TGTGCCAGCAGCTTAGGCAGGGGGAGCTCCTATAATTCACCCCTCCACTTT. The encoded protein is CASSLGRGSSYNSPLHF.

The chain joins TRBV4-2 to TRBJ2-1; D ambiguous. The CDR3 loop spans 16 amino acids. From germline, CDR1 is LGHNA and CDR2 YNFKEQ. The V gene lost 0 bases and the J gene lost 13 bases, with 22 bases spanning the gap. The chain's CDR3 is CASSQEAHPAADTQFF. As DNA, the CDR3 is TGTGCCAGCAGCCAAGAGGCCCACCCAGCAGCAGATACCCAGTTCTTC.

Concerning this clonotype itself: A read error may account for a junction end that differs from germline. J is TRBJ2-1 and V is TRBV11-2; TRBD2 agrees at 8 bases. The CDR3 loop spans 14 amino acids. The germline V gene has CDR1 SGHAT and CDR2 FQNNGV. The CDR3 here is CASSQIGGGGERFF. In DNA form, the CDR3 reads TGCGCCAGCAGCCAGATCGGGGGGGGAGGTGAGCGGTTCTTC. Using reference TRBV11-2 and TRBJ2-1 for the parts outside the CDR3, the full variable domain is EAGVAQSPRYKIIEKRQSVAFWCNPISGHATLYWYQQILGQGPKLLIQFQNNGVVDDSQLPKDRFSAERLKGVDSTLKIQPAKLEDSAVYLCASSQIGGGGERFFGPGTRLTVL.

Many counts were recorded for this clonotype. The genes are TRBV24-1 and TRBJ2-3; no firm D call. Trimming took off 7 bases at V and 0 bases at J, with 4 bases between the two ends. The CDR3 consists of 12 residues. From germline, CDR1 is KGHDR and CDR2 SFDVKD. The CDR3 region has the DNA TGTGCCACCAGAACCAGCACAGATACGCAGTATTTT. Residues: CATRTSTDTQYF.

As concerns this clonotype: A read error is possible here, since a much larger clone lies one base away. The V and J genes are TRBV11-2 and TRBJ2-7, with 15 bases identical to TRBD2. This CDR3 comprises 17 residues. The J segment lost 1 base and the V segment lost 7 bases, leaving 8 bases of the junction unmatched. Germline loops: CDR1 SGHAT, CDR2 FQNNGV. CDR3 DNA sequence: TGTGCCAGCACACAAGGACTAGCGGGAGGGGGGTCCTACGAGCAGTACTTC. It is translated as CASTQGLAGGGSYEQYF. The full variable domain, its missing parts supplied by reference TRBV11-2 and TRBJ2-7, is EAGVAQSPRYKIIEKRQSVAFWCNPISGHATLYWYQQILGQGPKLLIQFQNNGVVDDSQLPKDRFSAERLKGVDSTLKIQPAKLEDSAVYLCASTQGLAGGGSYEQYFGPGTRLTVT.

This chain links TRBV20-1 with TRBJ1-6; D may be TRBD1 (5 bases). V gave up 5 bases and J gave up 8 bases, with 16 bases separating them. This CDR3 has 14 amino acids. Germline CDR1 and CDR2: DFQATT and SNEGSKA (reference sequence). CDR3: CSAFQGLMDSPLHF. CDR3 nucleotides: TGCAGTGCTTTCCAGGGACTAATGGATTCACCCCTCCACTTT.

Comments on this clonotype: The junction shows a germline mismatch at one end, possibly a read error. The rearrangement uses TRBV6-6 and TRBJ2-4; 7 bases align to TRBD2. Germline loops: CDR1 MNHNY, CDR2 SVGAGI (reference sequence). The CDR3 runs 15 residues. The CDR3, as DNA: TGTGCCAGCAGTTACTCGTCTGGCGGGAGCGGCATTCAGGACTTC. Its protein is CASSYSSGGSGIQDF.

This clonotype has just a few counts. Possible read error: a much larger clone is one base away. This chain joins TRBV6-2 or TRBV6-3 and TRBJ2-7, with D uncertain. From germline, CDR1 is MNHEY and CDR2 SVGEGT. The CDR3 has 14 residues. V was trimmed by 7 bases and J by 0 bases, leaving 13 bases between them. The CDR3 nucleotides read TGTGCCAGCAACCCCGGAACCCCCTCCTACGAGCAGTACTTC. It is translated as CASNPGTPSYEQYF.